Each of the 20 T cell receptor beta chains below was sequenced from the same sample in a study of blood T cell repertoires in COVID-19. Using immunoSEQ multiplex PCR, the repertoire was profiled, and TCRdb retains in-frame clones only, with some absent. The repertoire holds more than 100,000 clones, with 87% as singletons. The sequencing input was peripheral blood. These receptors were collected from a man aged 50 or older with active COVID-19.

The chain couples TRBV2 to TRBJ2-5, with 12 bases that match TRBD2. V dropped 1 base and J dropped 5; count of bases not matched to a gene: 5. The CDR3 totals 16 residues. The germline V gene has CDR1 SNHLY and CDR2 FYNNEI. The CDR3 sequence is CASSEGSSGGAETQYF. The CDR3 region has the DNA TGTGCCAGCAGTGAAGGGTCTAGCGGGGGGGCTGAGACCCAGTACTTC.

This clone has just one count. V gene TRBV6-6 combines with J gene TRBJ1-4; D possibly corresponds to TRBD1 (5 bases). This CDR3 is 15 amino acids long. The V and J ends lost 1 base and 3 bases respectively, with 9 bases between them. The germline CDR1 and CDR2 sequences are MNHNY and SVGAGI (reference sequence). The CDR3 nucleotides are TGTGCCAGCAGTTACTGGGGGGAGTCTAATGAAAAACTGTTTTTT. This translates into CASSYWGESNEKLFF.

The rearrangement uses TRBV4-1 and TRBJ2-1; perhaps TRBD2 as D (5 bases). The CDR3 is made up of 15 amino acids. Germline V gene sequence: CDR1 MGHRA, CDR2 YSYEKL. V lost 3 bases and J 9 bases, leaving 18 bases between the germline ends. The CDR3 is CASSHPRAKSGEQFF. CDR3 sequence (DNA): TGCGCCAGCAGCCACCCCCGGGCCAAGAGCGGTGAGCAGTTCTTC.

V is TRBV19 and J is TRBJ1-6; D uncertain. Germline V gene data show CDR1 as LNHDA and CDR2 as SQIVND (reference sequence). The CDR3 is 16 residues long. The germline V and J ends were trimmed by 3 bases and 6 bases, with 15 bases remaining between them. Here the CDR3 reads CASSIGVRGFNSPLHF. Written as DNA, the CDR3 is TGTGCCAGTAGTATTGGGGTCCGGGGATTTAATTCACCCCTCCACTTT.

The chain employs TRBV5-1 and TRBJ2-5; 9 bases match TRBD1. With 4 bases clipped from V and 2 bases from J, the junction kept 6 bases outside the gene matches. The germline CDR1 and CDR2 sequences are SGHRS and YFSETQ. CDR3 length: 15 residues. The CDR3 DNA follows: TGCGCCAGCAGCCCAACAGGGGGCCGGCAAGAGACCCAGTACTTC. It encodes CASSPTGGRQETQYF.

The chain recombines TRBV4-2 with TRBJ1-2; 7 positions match TRBD1. This CDR3 is built from 15 residues. J was trimmed by 6 bases and V by 0 bases; bases with no gene match: 7. The V gene's germline CDR1 is LGHNA and CDR2 YNFKEQ. The CDR3 loop reads CASSQEGGGKDGYTF. CDR3 sequence (DNA): TGTGCCAGCAGCCAAGAAGGAGGGGGCAAGGATGGCTACACCTTC.

The gene calls are TRBV5-6 and TRBJ2-1; 8 bases align to TRBD2. CDR1 and CDR2 from the germline V gene are SGHDT and YYEEEE. CDR3 length: 16 residues. The V gene end was trimmed by 0 bases and the J gene end by 4 bases; junction bases not matched to a gene: 6. The CDR3 nucleotides read TGTGCCAGCAGCTTGGTGGGCCTAGCGGGTTACAATGAGCAGTTCTTC. This encodes CASSLVGLAGYNEQFF.

The chain is built from TRBV6-1 and TRBJ2-5, with TRBD2 identical over 7 bases. The germline CDR1 and CDR2 sequences are MNHNS and SASEGT. This CDR3 region has 16 residues. J was trimmed by 4 bases and V by 3 bases; bases with no gene match: 11. CDR3 sequence (DNA): TGTGCCAGCAGTGAGGCAAGCGGGGTCAGGCGAGAGACCCAGTACTTC. Its translation: CASSEASGVRRETQYF.

The chain carries TRBV30 and TRBJ1-6; TRBD1 might be the D (5 bases). The V and J ends lost 4 bases and 10 bases respectively, with 14 bases between them. This CDR3 region has 13 residues. Looked up from germline, CDR1 is GTSNPN and CDR2 is SVGIG (reference sequence). CDR3 DNA sequence: TGTGCCTGGAATCCGGGGGGGAGATCACCCCTCCACTTT. Translating gives CAWNPGGRSPLHF.

This clone was seen only a few times. The chain recombines TRBV25-1 with TRBJ1-4; TRBD1 is a possible D gene (5 bases). V was shortened by 5 bases and J by 4 bases, with 14 bases between the two germline ends. The CDR3 runs 15 residues. Germline V gives CDR1 MGHDK, CDR2 SYGVNS. The CDR3 bases are TGTGCCAGCAGTCAGCGGGGGGGTGGTAATGAAAAACTGTTTTTT. Translating gives CASSQRGGGNEKLFF.

The V gene is TRBV4-1, the J gene TRBJ2-3, with 15 nucleotides matching TRBD2. Germline V gives CDR1 MGHRA, CDR2 YSYEKL. V lost 2 bases, J lost 0 bases, and 9 bases stayed unmatched. The CDR3 has 20 amino acids. CDR3 sequence (DNA): TGCGCCAGCAGCCAACCGGGACTAGCGGGGGGCTCTTCTAGCACAGATACGCAGTATTTT. Protein product: CASSQPGLAGGSSSTDTQYF.

This clone was recorded only once. This rearrangement joins TRBV5-6 to TRBJ2-5; TRBD2 aligns across 11 bases. This CDR3 region has 15 residues. Germline lookup yields CDR1 SGHDT and CDR2 YYEEEE. V lost 2 bases and J lost 10; bases outside the gene matches: 10. This chain's CDR3 is CASSFSLAGGVGQYF. The CDR3 DNA reads TGTGCCAGCAGCTTCTCCCTAGCGGGAGGTGTCGGCCAGTACTTC.

The chain joins TRBV21-1 to TRBJ2-2; TRBD2 reflects the table's D call only, with no check against the DNA. TRBV21-1 is given as a pseudogene. The CDR3 is made up of 18 amino acids. The CDR3 region is CASFQGIAGGLGTGELFF. CDR3 coding DNA: TGTGCCAGCTTCCAAGGGATAGCGGGGGGGCTGGGCACCGGGGAGCTGTTTTTT.

CDR3 nucleotides: TGTGCCAGCAGCTTGGCCAGGGCGACAGATACGCAGTATTTT. Residues: CASSLARATDTQYF. This rearrangement joins TRBV5-8 to TRBJ2-3; TRBD1 is a possible D gene (5 bases). CDR3 length: 14 residues. Trimming took off 0 bases at V and 3 bases at J, with 8 bases between the two ends. In germline, CDR1 is SGHTS, CDR2 YDEGEE. Full variable domain (remainder filled in from reference TRBV5-8 and TRBJ2-3): EAGVTQSPTHLIKTRGQQATLRCSPISGHTSVYWYQQALGLGLQFLLWYDEGEERNRGNFPPRFSGRQFPNYSSELNVNALELEDSALYLCASSLARATDTQYFGPGTRLTVL.

The rearrangement uses TRBV5-6 and TRBJ2-5, with a weak D call TRBD2 (5 bases). The germline V gene encodes CDR1 SGHDT and CDR2 YYEEEE. The CDR3 runs to 13 residues. The germline V and J ends were trimmed by 2 bases and 5 bases, with 10 bases remaining between them. The CDR3 reads CASSFGRRETQYF. In DNA form, the CDR3 reads TGTGCCAGCAGCTTCGGCCGGAGGGAGACCCAGTACTTC.

J is TRBJ2-1 and V is TRBV25-1, with 9 bases that match TRBD2. Germline loops: CDR1 MGHDK, CDR2 SYGVNS. J was trimmed by 7 bases and V by 8 bases; bases with no gene match: 15. The CDR3 totals 16 residues. The CDR3 reads CASCPLGGGALNEQFF. As DNA, the CDR3 is TGTGCCAGCTGCCCCCTAGGCGGGGGGGCCCTTAATGAGCAGTTCTTC.

This rearrangement joins TRBV29-1 to TRBJ2-7, with a weak D call TRBD1 (6 bases). Trimming removed 4 bases at V and 7 bases at J, with 17 bases between. The CDR3 spans 13 residues. CDR1 SQVTM and CDR2 ANQGSEA come from the germline V gene. The CDR3 region is CSVGRDTSGEQYF. In DNA, the CDR3 is TGCAGCGTTGGTAGGGACACCTCTGGGGAGCAGTACTTC.

V usage is TRBV7-2 and J usage is TRBJ2-5; TRBD2 matches 13 bases. Germline values: CDR1 SGHTA, CDR2 FQGNSA. The CDR3 loop spans 17 amino acids. V shed 1 base, J shed 5 bases, and the junction held 7 bases outside the gene matches. This chain's CDR3 is CASSLVTSGGARETQYF. In DNA form, the CDR3 reads TGTGCCAGCAGCTTAGTAACTAGCGGGGGGGCAAGGGAGACCCAGTACTTC. The full variable domain, in which reference TRBV7-2 and TRBJ2-5 provide the parts outside the CDR3, is GAGVSQSPSNKVTEKGKDVELRCDPISGHTALYWYRQSLGQGLEFLIYFQGNSAPDKSGLPSDRFSAERTGGSVSTLTIQRTQQEDSAVYLCASSLVTSGGARETQYFGPGTRLLVL.

This sequence joins TRBV4-2 and TRBJ1-1; D ambiguous. Trimming left V 1 base short and J 1 base short, with 4 bases between. The CDR3 sequence is 13 residues long. Germline V gene data show CDR1 as LGHNA and CDR2 as YNFKEQ. The CDR3, as DNA: TGTGCCAGCAGCCAAGCAGGGAACACTGAAGCTTTCTTT. As protein: CASSQAGNTEAFF.

The chain recombines TRBV19 with TRBJ2-7; TRBD1 matches 10 bases. The CDR3 consists of 13 residues. V gave up 5 bases and J gave up 4 bases; unmatched junction bases: 2. CDR1 LNHDA and CDR2 SQIVND come from the germline V gene (reference sequence). The CDR3 DNA follows: TGTGCCAGTAGTGGGGACAGGGGATACGAGCAGTACTTC. It codes for CASSGDRGYEQYF.